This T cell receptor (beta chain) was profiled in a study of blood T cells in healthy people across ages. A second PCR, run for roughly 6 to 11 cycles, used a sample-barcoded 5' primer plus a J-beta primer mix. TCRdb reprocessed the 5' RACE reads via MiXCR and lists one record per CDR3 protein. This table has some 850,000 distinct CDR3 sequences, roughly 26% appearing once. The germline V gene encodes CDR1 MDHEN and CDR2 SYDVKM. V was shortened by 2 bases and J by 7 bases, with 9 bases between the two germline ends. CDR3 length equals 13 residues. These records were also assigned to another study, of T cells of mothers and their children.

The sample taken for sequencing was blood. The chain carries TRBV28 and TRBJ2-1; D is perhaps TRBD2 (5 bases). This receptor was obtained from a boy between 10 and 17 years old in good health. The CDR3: CASSLRGTNEQFF. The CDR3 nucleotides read TGTGCCAGCAGTTTACGGGGAACGAATGAGCAGTTCTTC. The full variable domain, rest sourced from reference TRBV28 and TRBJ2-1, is DVKVTQSSRYLVKRTGEKVFLECVQDMDHENMFWYRQDPGLGLRLIYFSYDVKMKEKGDIPEGYSVSREKKERFSLILESASTNQTSMYLCASSLRGTNEQFFGPGTRLTVL.